Given below is one T cell receptor (beta chain) in context. As yet, its antigen is unknown. Profiling relied on immunoSEQ multiplex PCR, and the TCRdb table lists in-frame clones only, not all of them. The sample has 180,000 or so clones, around nine tenths seen once. This sample stems from a study of cytomegalovirus exposure and HLA in healthy donors. CDR1 SGHTA and CDR2 FQGNSA come from the germline V gene. The CDR3 consists of 14 residues. Trimming removed 4 bases from V and 3 bases from J, with 13 bases in between. Study conclusions and caveats: The study found most TCR sequences rare, yet found some public TCRs in many donors. In vitro confirmation showed three CMV-associated chains to be CMV antigen specific.

The chain links TRBV7-2 to TRBJ2-7, with D possibly TRBD1 on 6 matching bases. The sample comprised PBMCs. The origin of this receptor is a young man in good health and CMV-seropositive. CDR3 protein: CASSSPGHHYEQYF. CDR3 DNA: TGTGCCAGCAGCTCGCCGGGACACCACTACGAGCAGTACTTC.